A single T cell receptor beta chain is shown here with its context. What it binds is not known. The CDR3 covers 12 residues. Primers: 60 Vbeta forward and 13 Jbeta reverse. Profiling relied on immunoSEQ multiplex PCR, and the TCRdb table lists in-frame clones only, not all of them. The sample has under 200,000 clones; under 70% are singletons. These data belong to a study of cytomegalovirus exposure and HLA in healthy donors. General study findings and limits: In a later analysis, TCR beta V- and J-gene trimming showed a link to a missense DCLRE1C variant. TRBV6-2, TRBV6-3 and some other V segments were excluded as indistinguishable.

The donors (healthy individuals) were bone marrow donors. Unrecorded immune exposures were likely, despite nominal health at sampling. Sequenced input: PBMCs. The receptor was derived from a woman aged 40 to 50 in good health and CMV-seropositive. J is TRBJ1-5 and V is TRBV21-1. TRBV21-1 is designated a pseudogene. Written as DNA, the CDR3 is TGTGCCACCCGGCGGGGCAATCAGCCCCAGCATTTT. This translates into CATRRGNQPQHF.